This T cell receptor (beta chain) comes out of a study of CD8 T cells in Susac syndrome. CDR1 and CDR2 from the germline V gene are KGHSH and LQKENI. V lost 5 bases, J lost 5 bases, and 12 bases lay in between. There are 13 residues in the CDR3. An amount of RNA that ranged from about 0.45 to 1 ug was reverse transcribed with random hexamers. MiXCR was run by TCRdb on the immunoSEQ multiplex PCR reads, yielding one entry per CDR3 protein. The table lists 150,000 or so distinct CDR3 sequences, about 95% of them singletons. The TCR was taken from a human donor with multiple sclerosis. The sample consisted of CD8+ T cells from PBMCs. V usage is TRBV18 and J usage is TRBJ2-5; D remains ambiguous. The CDR3 nucleotides are TGTGCCAGCTCAAGAGCCCTGAGGGAGACCCAGTACTTC. Residues: CASSRALRETQYF.